This T cell receptor (beta chain) stems from a study of blood T cells in healthy people across ages. In germline, CDR1 is MNHEY, CDR2 SVGAGI. The CDR3 spans 16 residues. V dropped 0 bases and J dropped 10; count of bases not matched to a gene: 8. For the second PCR, which ran for about 7 to 12 cycles, a sample-barcoded 5' primer and a J-beta primer mix were used. TCRdb ran MiXCR on the 5' RACE reads and lists one entry per CDR3 protein. Among approximately 1,000,000 distinct CDR3 sequences listed, 40% to 45% were seen once. At least 7 million PBMCs were isolated per sample. The sequence was collected from a woman aged 55-75 years in good health. The sample consisted of blood. The genes are TRBV6-5 and TRBJ1-6; 8 positions match TRBD1. The DNA of the CDR3 is TGTGCCAGCAGTTACTCCTCGGACAGGGTAACATCACCCCTCCACTTT. Translating gives CASSYSSDRVTSPLHF.